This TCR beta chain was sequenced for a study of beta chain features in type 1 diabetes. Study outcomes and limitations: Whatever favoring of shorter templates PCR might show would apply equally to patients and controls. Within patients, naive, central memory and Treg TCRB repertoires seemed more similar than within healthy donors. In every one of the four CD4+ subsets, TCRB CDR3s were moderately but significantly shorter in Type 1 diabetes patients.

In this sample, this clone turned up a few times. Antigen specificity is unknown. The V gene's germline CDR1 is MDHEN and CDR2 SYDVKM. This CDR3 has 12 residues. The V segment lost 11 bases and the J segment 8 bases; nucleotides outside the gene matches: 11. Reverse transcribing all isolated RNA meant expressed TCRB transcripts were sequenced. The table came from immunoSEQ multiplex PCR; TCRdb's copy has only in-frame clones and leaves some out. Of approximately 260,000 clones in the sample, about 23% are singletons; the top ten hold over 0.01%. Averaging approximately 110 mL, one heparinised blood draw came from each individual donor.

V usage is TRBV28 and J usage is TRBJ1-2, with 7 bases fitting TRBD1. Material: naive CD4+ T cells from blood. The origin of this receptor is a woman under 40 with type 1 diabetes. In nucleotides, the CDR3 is TGTGCCGCCCTACAGGGGACGCGGGGCTACACCTTC. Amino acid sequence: CAALQGTRGYTF.